Below, 2 T cell receptor beta chains from the same sample are listed, as sequenced in a study of T cells expressing NK-cell markers. TCRdb reprocessed the 5' RACE reads, keeping one entry per CDR3 protein, no DNA. The sample features 500,000 to 700,000 distinct CDR3 sequences, with approximately 3.6% in its top ten. Material for sequencing was blood T cells: a sorted CD56 or NKG2C T cell subset, CD4+ or CD8+ T cells, or bulk PBMC T cells (not recorded which). Receptors originate from a man younger than 35 in good health.

The chain employs TRBV29-1 and TRBJ2-7. Germline lookup yields CDR1 SQVTM and CDR2 ANQGSEA. CDR3 length: 15 amino acids. This CDR3 reads CSVEDGYRGAYEQYF.

The chain is built from TRBV19 and TRBJ2-5; TCRdb's assignment of TRBD1 cannot be checked, as there is no DNA. This CDR3 is 14 amino acids long. The germline V gene has CDR1 LNHDA and CDR2 SQIVND (reference sequence). The CDR3: CASRAGQLQETQYF.